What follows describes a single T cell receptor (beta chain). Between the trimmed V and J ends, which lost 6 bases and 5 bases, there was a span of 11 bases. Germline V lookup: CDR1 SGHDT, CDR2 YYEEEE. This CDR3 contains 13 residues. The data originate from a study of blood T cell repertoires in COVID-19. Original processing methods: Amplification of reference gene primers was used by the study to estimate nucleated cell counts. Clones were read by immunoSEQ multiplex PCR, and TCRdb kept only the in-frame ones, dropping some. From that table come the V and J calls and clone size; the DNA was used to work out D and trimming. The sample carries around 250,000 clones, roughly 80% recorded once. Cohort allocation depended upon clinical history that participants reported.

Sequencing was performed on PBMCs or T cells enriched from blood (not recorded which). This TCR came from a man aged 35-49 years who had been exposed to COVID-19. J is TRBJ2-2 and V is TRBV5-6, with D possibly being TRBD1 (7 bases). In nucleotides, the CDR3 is TGTGCCAGCATTCCAGGGGGGACCGGGGAGCTGTTTTTT. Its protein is CASIPGGTGELFF.